A single sample is the source of the 31 T cell receptor beta chains below, sequenced in a study of blood T cell repertoires in COVID-19. Measured with immunoSEQ multiplex PCR; TCRdb has only the in-frame clones, and not every one. The sample records around 110,000 clones, approximately 82% being singletons. Sample: peripheral blood. The source is a man in his 70s with active or convalescent COVID-19.

V gene TRBV5-5 combines with J gene TRBJ2-1; perhaps TRBD2 as D (5 bases). V was shortened by 4 bases and J by 2 bases, with 13 bases between the two germline ends. Germline values: CDR1 SGHKS, CDR2 YYEKEE (reference sequence). The CDR3 is 15 amino acids. CDR3 sequence reads: CASSPGAGAYNEQFF. CDR3 sequence (DNA): TGTGCCAGCAGCCCGGGCGCCGGGGCCTACAATGAGCAGTTCTTC.

This clone was observed once. The CDR3 sequence: CASSFVAGGPQDTQYF. The DNA for the CDR3 is TGTGCCAGCAGCTTCGTAGCGGGGGGGCCGCAAGATACGCAGTATTTT. The V call is TRBV7-3, the J call TRBJ2-3; TRBD2 agrees at 11 bases. J was trimmed by 5 bases and V by 3 bases; bases with no gene match: 7. The germline gives CDR1 SGHTA, CDR2 FQGTGA. This CDR3 is 16 amino acids long.

The chain is built from TRBV7-2 and TRBJ1-2, with D tentatively TRBD1 (6 bases). The CDR3 is 14 amino acids. V was shortened by 4 bases and J by 3 bases, with 12 bases between the two germline ends. Germline CDR1 is SGHTA and CDR2 is FQGNSA. CDR3 coding DNA: TGTGCCAGCAGCTCGGCGGGGGCAGACTATGGCTACACCTTC. This gives the protein CASSSAGADYGYTF. Variable domain in full (rest from reference TRBV7-2 and TRBJ1-2): GAGVSQSPSNKVTEKGKDVELRCDPISGHTALYWYRQSLGQGLEFLIYFQGNSAPDKSGLPSDRFSAERTGGSVSTLTIQRTQQEDSAVYLCASSSAGADYGYTFGSGTRLTVV.

This clone came up once. The chain recombines TRBV4-3 with TRBJ2-3; 9 nucleotides line up with TRBD1. The CDR3 spans 16 residues. The V and J ends lost 0 bases and 5 bases, in that order; junction bases with no gene match: 6. Germline-derived CDR1 and CDR2 are LGHNA and YSLEER. The CDR3 spells CASSQDWTGARDTQYF. For the CDR3, the DNA is TGCGCCAGCAGCCAAGATTGGACAGGGGCAAGAGATACGCAGTATTTT.

This clone was picked up one time. The rearrangement joins TRBV7-8 to TRBJ1-2; D unclear. The CDR3 has 12 residues. Germline-derived CDR1 and CDR2 are SGHVS and FQNEAQ. Trimming removed 5 bases at V and 8 bases at J, with 12 bases between. For the CDR3, the DNA is TGTGCCAGCAGCCAGATACAATACGGCTACACCTTC. It is translated as CASSQIQYGYTF.

The chain combines TRBV7-5 with TRBJ1-3; TRBD1 is the table's D call and was not checked against the DNA. TRBV7-5 is listed as a pseudogene. The CDR3 is 13 amino acids. CDR3 DNA sequence: TGTGTCAGAAGCTTTCCAGGGGGGCACACCATATATTTT. Translated, it gives CVRSFPGGHTIYF.

The chain is built from TRBV5-4 and TRBJ1-1; 7 bases align to TRBD1. This CDR3 has 13 amino acids. The V gene end was trimmed by 5 bases and the J gene end by 5 bases; junction bases not matched to a gene: 6. CDR1 is SGHNT and CDR2 is YYREEE in the germline V gene (reference sequence). DNA for the CDR3: TGTGCCAGCAGTTTAACAGGGGATACTGAAGCTTTCTTT. Encoded protein: CASSLTGDTEAFF.

This sequence joins TRBV7-6 and TRBJ1-5; 9 nucleotides align to TRBD1. Germline V lookup: CDR1 SGHVS, CDR2 FNYEAQ. V gave up 0 bases and J gave up 2 bases; unmatched junction bases: 8. The CDR3 consists of 18 residues. The CDR3 sequence is CASSLAPGQGRGNQPQHF. The CDR3 region has the DNA TGTGCCAGCAGCTTAGCGCCGGGACAGGGTAGGGGCAATCAGCCCCAGCATTTT.

This rearrangement joins TRBV7-2 to TRBJ1-2; 7 positions agree with TRBD1. Germline CDR1 and CDR2: SGHTA and FQGNSA. There are 15 residues in the CDR3. V shed 5 bases, J shed 5 bases, and the junction held 11 bases outside the gene matches. The CDR3 region has the DNA TGTGCCAGCAGCCAACAGCAGGGGGACCTTTATGGCTACACCTTC. It is translated as CASSQQQGDLYGYTF.

The rearrangement uses TRBV18 and TRBJ1-5; perhaps TRBD1 as D (5 bases). Germline V gives CDR1 KGHSH, CDR2 LQKENI. The V end was cut by 2 bases, the J end by 4 bases, with 12 bases between. CDR3 length equals 15 residues. The CDR3 reads CASSPGQGPNQPQHF. Here the CDR3 DNA reads TGTGCCAGCTCACCAGGGCAGGGTCCTAATCAGCCCCAGCATTTT.

This clone was picked up a small number of times. The gene calls are TRBV28 and TRBJ1-1; weak D call: TRBD1 (5 bases). There are 12 residues in the CDR3. V was trimmed by 4 bases and J by 10 bases, leaving 13 bases between them. Germline lookup yields CDR1 MDHEN and CDR2 SYDVKM. The CDR3 DNA sequence: TGTGCCAGCAGTTCTCCGGGACTGGTAGCTTTCTTT. Amino acids: CASSSPGLVAFF.

V gene TRBV5-1 combines with J gene TRBJ2-5; the match to TRBD1 covers 7 bases. Germline CDR1 is SGHRS and CDR2 is YFSETQ. This CDR3 is built from 15 residues. J lost 1 base, V lost 0 bases, and 3 bases had no gene match. The CDR3 DNA follows: TGCGCCAGCAGCTTGGTTCCAGGGGGCCAAGAGACCCAGTACTTC. Translation gives CASSLVPGGQETQYF.

In its sample, this clone was seen a few times. The J gene is TRBJ1-3, the V gene TRBV4-3; no firm D call. The CDR3 contains 18 residues. Trimming cost V 0 bases and J 0 bases, with 15 bases left between them. CDR1 is LGHNA, CDR2 YSLEER, per germline. DNA of the CDR3: TGCGCCAGCAGCCAAGAATGGAGGTACAGCATCTCTGGAAACACCATATATTTT. This codes for CASSQEWRYSISGNTIYF.

Ten or more counts support this clone. This chain connects TRBV7-2 to TRBJ2-7; 13 bases are shared with TRBD2. Germline V gene lookup returns CDR1 SGHTA and CDR2 FQGNSA. The V gene end was trimmed by 5 bases and the J gene end by 0 bases; junction bases not matched to a gene: 10. This CDR3 comprises 18 residues. This CDR3 reads CASSRTTSGGSSSYEQYF. DNA for the CDR3: TGTGCCAGCAGCCGTACGACTAGCGGGGGGAGTAGCTCCTACGAGCAGTACTTC.

The chain uses TRBV6-6 and TRBJ2-5, with a possible D match to TRBD1 (5 bases). The V gene's germline CDR1 is MNHNY and CDR2 SVGAGI (reference sequence). This CDR3 is 13 amino acids long. Trimming pared 6 bases from V and 5 bases from J, leaving 13 bases between. CDR3 amino acids: CASSSGFYETQYF. The CDR3 nucleotides are TGTGCCAGCAGCTCAGGGTTCTACGAGACCCAGTACTTC.

The rearrangement joins TRBV7-2 to TRBJ1-2, with 12 bases fitting TRBD1. The V gene's germline CDR1 is SGHTA and CDR2 FQGNSA. This CDR3 is built from 17 residues. Unmatched junction bases numbered 7, after V lost 5 bases and J lost 0 bases. CDR3 loop: CASSGGTGGPSNYGYTF. The CDR3 DNA sequence: TGTGCCAGCAGCGGCGGGACAGGGGGCCCCTCTAACTATGGCTACACCTTC.

The rearrangement uses TRBV27 and TRBJ2-5; TRBD2 matches 7 bases. CDR1 is MNHEY, CDR2 SMNVEV, per germline (reference sequence). CDR3 length: 14 residues. V was clipped by 5 bases and J by 2 bases; unmatched bases: 5. The CDR3 sequence is CASSPWGLQETQYF. The CDR3 DNA reads as TGTGCCAGCAGTCCCTGGGGACTACAAGAGACCCAGTACTTC.

The chain carries TRBV6-9 and TRBJ2-1; no clear D gene. Germline CDR1 and CDR2: MNHGY and SVAAGI. The CDR3 has 10 residues. V lost 11 bases and J lost 9, with 11 bases in between. This chain's CDR3 is CARFPGEQFF. The CDR3 coding sequence is TGTGCCCGGTTTCCGGGTGAGCAGTTCTTC.

The rearrangement uses TRBV3-1 (or the pseudogene TRBV3-2) and TRBJ2-5, with D uncertain. Trimming removed 4 bases at V and 5 bases at J, with 5 bases between. There are 11 residues in the CDR3. Germline V gene data show CDR1 as LGHDT and CDR2 as YNNKEL (reference sequence). The CDR3 region has the DNA TGTGCCAGCAGCCGCGTGGAGACCCAGTACTTC. The encoded protein is CASSRVETQYF.

CDR3 sequence (DNA): TGTGCCAGCAGCCGGGGACCCGGGACTACTGAAGCTTTCTTT. Translating it yields CASSRGPGTTEAFF. V and J are TRBV9 and TRBJ1-1, with a tentative D call TRBD1 (5 bases). Trimming took off 4 bases at V and 5 bases at J, with 15 bases between the two ends. The CDR3 has 14 amino acids. The V gene's germline CDR1 is SGDLS and CDR2 YYNGEE.

The rearrangement joins TRBV2 to TRBJ2-6; D ambiguous. Germline values: CDR1 SNHLY, CDR2 FYNNEI. Trimming pared 4 bases from V and 0 bases from J, leaving 4 bases between. This CDR3 is built from 14 residues. This CDR3 is CASSVYSGANVLTF. CDR3 DNA: TGTGCCAGCAGTGTTTACTCTGGGGCCAACGTCCTGACTTTC.

The CDR3 DNA reads as TGTGCCAGTAGTACTGACGGGACAGGGTGGCAGCCCCAGCATTTT. This sequence encodes CASSTDGTGWQPQHF. V usage is TRBV19 and J usage is TRBJ1-5, with TRBD1 matching over 9 bases. Looked up from germline, CDR1 is LNHDA and CDR2 is SQIVND (reference sequence). J was trimmed by 7 bases and V by 4 bases; bases with no gene match: 8. This CDR3 comprises 15 residues. Variable domain in full (rest from reference TRBV19 and TRBJ1-5): DGGITQSPKYLFRKEGQNVTLSCEQNLNHDAMYWYRQDPGQGLRLIYYSQIVNDFQKGDIAEGYSVSREKKESFPLTVTSAQKNPTAFYLCASSTDGTGWQPQHFGDGTRLSIL.

The chain combines TRBV6-6 with TRBJ1-1; TRBD1 matches 7 bases. Germline V gene data show CDR1 as MNHNY and CDR2 as SVGAGI (reference sequence). The V segment lost 3 bases and the J segment 4 bases; nucleotides outside the gene matches: 5. The CDR3 loop spans 14 amino acids. The CDR3, as DNA: TGTGCCAGCAGTTATCAGGGGGAGGTCACTGAAGCTTTCTTT. Translating it yields CASSYQGEVTEAFF.

J is TRBJ2-3 and V is TRBV6-6, with D maybe TRBD2 (6 bases). The germline V gene has CDR1 MNHNY and CDR2 SVGAGI (reference sequence). Trimming stripped 5 bases from V and 6 bases from J, with 12 bases between. The CDR3 covers 13 residues. The CDR3: CASSTGREDTQYF. The CDR3, as DNA: TGTGCCAGCAGTACAGGCCGGGAGGATACGCAGTATTTT.

CDR3: CATRDRGRGTQYF. The CDR3, as DNA: TGTGCCACCAGGGACAGGGGGCGAGGTACGCAGTATTTT. This sequence joins TRBV6-5 and TRBJ2-3, with 12 bases that match TRBD1. The CDR3 extends over 13 amino acids. The germline V gene encodes CDR1 MNHEY and CDR2 SVGAGI. Trimming took 10 bases from V and 8 from J; bases not matched to a gene: 7.

V is TRBV24-1 and J is TRBJ2-7, with 10 positions matching TRBD2. This CDR3 has 15 amino acids. Per the germline V gene, CDR1 is KGHDR and CDR2 is SFDVKD. Unmatched junction bases numbered 12, after V lost 7 bases and J lost 7 bases. This CDR3 reads CATSLGLAGAGEQYF. CDR3 nucleotides: TGTGCCACCAGCCTAGGCCTAGCGGGAGCGGGAGAGCAGTACTTC.

The DNA for the CDR3 is TGTGCCAGCAGTGGACCGGGATCGACCTACGAGCAGTACTTC. The encoded protein is CASSGPGSTYEQYF. The chain uses TRBV6-2 or TRBV6-3 and TRBJ2-7; D possibly corresponds to TRBD2 (5 bases). CDR1 is MNHEY and CDR2 is SVGEGT in the germline V gene. The CDR3 is 14 amino acids. Trimming cost V 5 bases and J 2 bases, with 13 bases left between them.

The CDR3 reads CASSQAASRGFNEQFF. The CDR3 nucleotides are TGCGCCAGCAGCCAAGCGGCTAGTCGGGGATTCAATGAGCAGTTCTTC. This chain links TRBV4-1 with TRBJ2-1, with a possible D match to TRBD2 (5 bases). The V gene's germline CDR1 is MGHRA and CDR2 YSYEKL. Trimming pared 1 base from V and 6 bases from J, leaving 16 bases between. CDR3 length: 16 amino acids.

The chain combines TRBV11-2 with TRBJ1-4, with 9 bases identical to TRBD1. This CDR3 spans 14 amino acids. J was trimmed by 6 bases and V by 4 bases; bases with no gene match: 3. The germline gives CDR1 SGHAT, CDR2 FQNNGV. CDR3 loop: CASSSRTGDEKLFF. CDR3 in DNA: TGTGCCAGCAGCTCCCGGACAGGGGATGAAAAACTGTTTTTT.

The genes are TRBV6-5 and TRBJ2-7; TRBD1 aligns across 9 bases. Germline CDR1 is MNHEY and CDR2 is SVGAGI. CDR3 length: 14 amino acids. V lost 6 bases and J lost 7; bases outside the gene matches: 10. The CDR3 DNA reads as TGTGCCAGCAGGAAACGACAGGGGGTAGGAGAGCAGTACTTC. This codes for CASRKRQGVGEQYF.

The V gene is TRBV10-2, the J gene TRBJ1-1; TRBD1 is a possible D gene (6 bases). Trimming pared 5 bases from V and 4 bases from J, leaving 17 bases between. This CDR3 spans 15 amino acids. Per the germline V gene, CDR1 is WSHSY and CDR2 is SAAADI. CDR3 sequence reads: CASSTLLQGSTEAFF. The CDR3 nucleotides read TGCGCCAGCAGTACATTACTACAGGGAAGCACTGAAGCTTTCTTT.